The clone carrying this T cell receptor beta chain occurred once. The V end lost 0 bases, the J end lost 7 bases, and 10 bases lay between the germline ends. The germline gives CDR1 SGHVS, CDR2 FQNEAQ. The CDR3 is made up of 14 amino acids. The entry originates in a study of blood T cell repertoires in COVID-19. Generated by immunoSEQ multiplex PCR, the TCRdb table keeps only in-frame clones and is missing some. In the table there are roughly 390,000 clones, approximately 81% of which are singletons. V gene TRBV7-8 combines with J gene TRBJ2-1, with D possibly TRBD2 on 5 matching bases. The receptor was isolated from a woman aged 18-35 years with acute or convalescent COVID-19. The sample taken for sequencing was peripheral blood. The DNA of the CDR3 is TGTGCCAGCAGCTTAGCTTCGAGGGTGAATGAGCAGTTCTTC. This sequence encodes CASSLASRVNEQFF.